These 13 T cell receptor beta chains came from one sample sequenced in a study of blood T cell repertoires in COVID-19. Sequenced by immunoSEQ multiplex PCR; TCRdb stores in-frame clones only, minus some. The sample holds around 43,000 clones, approximately 88% seen once. The sequenced sample was peripheral blood. All receptors derive from an older woman with acute or convalescent COVID-19.

This chain connects TRBV7-9 to TRBJ2-3; 7 bases line up with TRBD2. Germline CDR1 is SEHNR and CDR2 is FQNEAQ (reference sequence). This CDR3 is 16 amino acids long. V shed 6 bases, J shed 4 bases, and the junction held 13 bases outside the gene matches. CDR3 protein: CASSPVRGSIADTQYF. The CDR3 coding sequence is TGTGCCAGCAGTCCTGTGCGCGGGAGCATCGCAGATACGCAGTATTTT.

The J gene is TRBJ2-1, the V gene TRBV7-2; 9 nucleotides align to TRBD1. The CDR3 contains 15 residues. Germline CDR1 SGHTA, CDR2 FQGNSA. The V gene end was trimmed by 4 bases and the J gene end by 1 base; junction bases not matched to a gene: 2. Here the CDR3 DNA reads TGTGCCAGCAGCTACGACAGGGGGTCCTACAATGAGCAGTTCTTC. As protein: CASSYDRGSYNEQFF.

This clone appeared once. V usage is TRBV5-8 and J usage is TRBJ2-3; 9 positions match TRBD2. In germline, CDR1 is SGHTS, CDR2 YDEGEE. The CDR3 covers 17 residues. With V trimmed by 4 bases and J by 6 bases, 15 bases remained unmatched. The CDR3 loop is CASSRRGRASGTDTQYF. The CDR3 DNA reads as TGTGCCAGCAGCCGTAGAGGCAGGGCTAGCGGGACGGATACGCAGTATTTT.

The J gene is TRBJ1-2, the V gene TRBV28, with TRBD1 identical over 10 bases. CDR1 and CDR2 from the germline V gene are MDHEN and SYDVKM. V was clipped by 2 bases and J by 14 bases; unmatched bases: 14. The CDR3 covers 15 residues. Here the CDR3 DNA reads TGTGCCAGCAGTTTAGGACCCGGGACAGGGGTGGATGGGACCTTC. Its protein product is CASSLGPGTGVDGTF.

The chain is built from TRBV6-2 or TRBV6-3 and TRBJ2-7; a possible D gene is TRBD1 (6 bases). V was clipped by 4 bases and J by 2 bases, with 9 bases between them. The CDR3 loop spans 13 amino acids. The germline V gene has CDR1 MNHEY and CDR2 SVGEGT. This CDR3 reads CASSLTGAYEQYV. The CDR3 DNA is TGTGCCAGCAGTTTGACAGGTGCCTACGAGCAGTACGTC.

In its sample, this clone was seen a few times. The chain's CDR3 is CASSLNRPDEKLFF. The DNA for the CDR3 is TGCGCCAGCAGCTTGAATCGTCCAGATGAAAAACTGTTTTTT. The gene calls are TRBV5-1 and TRBJ1-4; D remains ambiguous. The germline V and J ends were trimmed by 1 base and 6 bases, with 10 bases remaining between them. The CDR3 spans 14 residues. The V gene's germline CDR1 is SGHRS and CDR2 YFSETQ.

The chain employs TRBV3-1 (or the pseudogene TRBV3-2) and TRBJ1-1, with a tentative D call TRBD1 (5 bases). The V gene lost 3 bases and the J gene lost 3 bases, with 14 bases spanning the gap. The CDR3 runs 15 residues. CDR1 LGHDT and CDR2 YNNKEL come from the germline V gene (reference sequence). This chain's CDR3 is CASSHGFLGDTEAFF. In nucleotides, the CDR3 is TGTGCCAGCAGCCATGGGTTTCTAGGGGACACTGAAGCTTTCTTT.

This chain uses TRBV9 with TRBJ2-1, with 7 bases that match TRBD2. Germline CDR1 SGDLS, CDR2 YYNGEE. The CDR3 totals 14 residues. Trimming took 3 bases from V and 10 from J; bases not matched to a gene: 10. Here the CDR3 DNA reads TGTGCCAGCAGCGCGGTGGCTGGGCGGGAGGAGCAGTTCTTC. It yields the protein CASSAVAGREEQFF.

V is TRBV11-2 and J is TRBJ1-2, with 9 bases fitting TRBD1. The CDR3 is made up of 13 amino acids. Germline V lookup: CDR1 SGHAT, CDR2 FQNNGV. With V trimmed by 6 bases and J by 7 bases, 6 bases remained unmatched. CDR3 protein: CASSWDRVGGYTF. CDR3 DNA: TGTGCCAGCAGTTGGGACAGGGTTGGTGGCTACACCTTC.

The chain employs TRBV11-3 and TRBJ2-1, with 12 bases that match TRBD2. The junction had 3 bases not matched to a gene; V was cut back by 5 bases and J by 1 base. The CDR3 is 16 residues long. The V gene's germline CDR1 is SGHNT and CDR2 YENEEA. For the CDR3, the DNA is TGTGCCAGCAGCGGACTAGCGGGGCTATCCTACAATGAGCAGTTCTTC. Translating gives CASSGLAGLSYNEQFF.

This clone was seen only a few times. This rearrangement joins TRBV7-2 to TRBJ2-2; TRBD1 matches at 7 bases. In germline, CDR1 is SGHTA, CDR2 FQGNSA. With 0 bases clipped from V and 6 bases from J, the junction kept 4 bases outside the gene matches. CDR3 length equals 15 residues. This chain's CDR3 is CASSLAKGAAGELFF. The CDR3 bases are TGTGCCAGCAGCTTAGCAAAGGGGGCGGCCGGGGAGCTGTTTTTT.

The CDR3 loop reads CASSLGQGDTDTQYF. The CDR3 bases are TGTGCCAGCAGCTTGGGACAGGGGGACACAGATACGCAGTATTTT. The V call is TRBV7-9, the J call TRBJ2-3; 11 nucleotides line up with TRBD1. With 3 bases clipped from V and 2 bases from J, the junction kept 1 base outside the gene matches. The germline CDR1 and CDR2 sequences are SEHNR and FQNEAQ (reference sequence). CDR3 length: 15 amino acids.

About this clone itself: The same CDR3 also results from other DNA sequences found in this sample. The chain couples TRBV5-1 to TRBJ2-7; 9 positions agree with TRBD1. V gave up 0 bases and J gave up 2 bases; unmatched junction bases: 3. The CDR3 runs 15 residues. Germline CDR1 SGHRS, CDR2 YFSETQ. CDR3: CASSLGGTGTYEQYV. CDR3 DNA sequence: TGCGCCAGCAGCTTGGGCGGGACAGGGACCTACGAGCAGTACGTC.